The entry that follows covers one TCR beta chain sequence. What this receptor recognizes is not known. Base qualities are missing; no much larger clone stands one base away. This entry comes from a study of vaccination and CD4 T cells after COVID-19 (dated by TCRdb to about 2022). A note on the overall study: SARS-CoV-2 positivity had been established in the convalescent patients by nasal swab PCR, and mild disease was recorded in about 9 of these patients and severe disease in one. Control cultures used a CEFX viral epitope pool as positive control, an HIV-1 Nef peptide pool as negative control, or no peptide. The spike-specific CD4+ TCR repertoire was compared before and after mRNA vaccination in fewer than eleven COVID-19 convalescent patients and several infection-naive healthy vaccine recipients. Culture stimuli were overlapping spike peptide pools from SARS-CoV-2 and from the common cold coronaviruses HCoV-NL63, HCoV-OC43 and HCoV-229E. Post-COVID blood samples were collected from convalescent patients a median of around 100 days after diagnosis, with a range of about 35 to 170 days. Two doses of either the Pfizer-BioNTech BNT162b2 vaccine (n=8) or the Moderna mRNA-1273 vaccine (n=2) were administered to participants. A few convalescent patients gave samples both early after vaccination (day 14) and late after vaccination (days 161 to 241). The convalescent cohort included six males and four females, with two Hispanic individuals, seven Caucasians, two Asians and one multiracial person. Post-vaccine blood samples were collected a median of about 66 days after the second vaccine dose, ranging from about 13 to 250 days. Overall results and qualifications from the work: An increase in the median number of SARS-CoV-2-reactive clonotypes from approximately 20 after infection to a few dozen after vaccination was observed, but the change was not found to be significant. In convalescent patients, a median roughly 87% of post-vaccine SARS-CoV-2-reactive clones were detected only after vaccination, suggesting vaccine-specific priming. The study included relatively few convalescent patients and did not analyze early timepoints after natural infection. In convalescent patients, nearly all vaccine-specific clones (304 of 307) were found to be mono-reactive for SARS-CoV-2 spike rather than cross-reactive with common cold coronaviruses.

Reading the label with the study, this specimen's time point is: late sampling 161 to 241 days after vaccination in three convalescent patients. Reading the label with the study, this specimen's treatment or condition is: roughly 11-day PBMC culture with coronavirus spike peptide pools or control peptides (ViraFEST assay). To expand antigen-specific T cells with peptide pools and then pick out the expanded clonotypes through TCR sequencing, the study relied on the ViraFEST assay. The convalescent patients' positive SARS-CoV-2 PCR tests were from March to December 2020, which was before the Alpha, Beta and Delta variants emerged in the United States. Each well held fewer than 2.5 million PBMCs cultured with roughly 10 ug/ml peptide pools in IMDM containing roughly 5% human AB serum and 9.5 to 10 IU/ml IL-2. On days 3 and 7, half of the culture medium was replaced with fresh IL-2-containing medium. After roughly nine days of culture, CD4+ T cells were isolated by negative selection using the EasySep CD4+ T cell isolation kit. Ficoll-Paque Plus gradient centrifugation was used to isolate PBMCs from whole blood, and the isolated PBMCs were then either used fresh or cryopreserved at -140C. Each culture condition was generally run in triplicate wells.

Library preparation was by PCR. DNA from cultured CD4+ T cells was subjected to TCR sequencing with the Oncomine TCR Beta short-read assay at the Johns Hopkins FTIC core. The QIAamp micro DNA kit was used to extract genomic DNA from the cultured CD4+ T cells. Oncomine TCR Beta libraries from cultured CD4+ T cells were pooled with unique dual indexes and sequenced on an Illumina iSeq 100. From the authors' description of their analysis: Non-productive sequences were removed, and CDR3s not starting with C, not ending with F or W, or shorter than 7 amino acids were discarded. The MANAFEST web application was used to identify antigen-specific clonotypes by comparing peptide-stimulated wells against reference wells and other culture wells. For a clone to be called positive, the clone needed an FDR below 0.05, an odds ratio above 5, and a productive frequency above 0.1% in at least two of three replicate wells. Clonotypes that were significantly expanded in both SARS-CoV-2 spike wells and at least one common cold coronavirus spike condition were defined as cross-reactive. Similarity between CDR3 sequences was evaluated in R version 3.6.1 using Levenshtein distances (stringdist) and unrooted phylogenetic trees (ape). TCRdb redid the processing of the public reads, applying fastp at Q25 and MiXCR, and retained in-frame beta chains. Each CDR3 protein gets just one entry, which takes the most common genes and DNA from the rows behind it. TCRdb assigned the V and J calls; the authors' analysis was not used. This sample is represented by around 25,000 distinct CDR3 sequences; 40% to 50% of them were singletons. The top ten constitute 3.5% to 5% of the sample.

The specimen was CD4+ T cells from blood, cultured in vitro, collected about 7 months after SARS-CoV-2 vaccination. The sequence derives from a human donor who had recovered from COVID-19.

The DNA sequence is TGTGCCAGCAGCTTAAGGGCCGGGTTTTTGGCTGAATCTTACGAGCAGTACTTC. This gives the protein CASSLRAGFLAESYEQYF. The rearrangement combines TRBV7-9 with TRBJ2-7, with no D gene named confidently. V was cut back by 2 bases and J by 4 bases, leaving a gap of 24 bases between them. The CDR3 contains 18 residues, cysteine and phenylalanine counted. Left in the record is the CDR3 DNA by itself, 54 bases read in frame from the first base. Via the germline V gene (reference sequence), CDR1 is SEHNR and CDR2 FQNEAQ. With the portions outside the CDR3 filled from the reference TRBV7-9 and TRBJ2-7 genes, the complete variable region becomes DTGVSQNPRHKITKRGQNVTFRCDPISEHNRLYWYRQTLGQGPEFLTYFQNEAQLEKSRLLSDRFSAERPKGSFSTLEIQRTEQGDSAMYLCASSLRAGFLAESYEQYFGPGTRLTVT.